This T cell receptor beta chain was observed in a study of T cell repertoires in cytomegalovirus infection. Overall study context: Public signatures in TCR beta pointed to CMV infection and matching HLA type. Study findings and constraints: Cumulative frequency (of public TCR beta family members) identified carriers of CMV plus the relevant HLA. What dominated the ex vivo response were HLA-C-restricted CMV-specific TCR beta clonotypes.

TCRdb independently ran MiXCR on the reads; one entry per CDR3 protein. The sample yields about 310,000 distinct CDR3 sequences, 17% seen once. In its sample, this clonotype was seen a few times. Its antigen is currently unknown. This CDR3 is 16 amino acids long. With V trimmed by 4 bases and J by 0 bases, 6 bases remained unmatched. Germline values: CDR1 SGHNT, CDR2 YENEEA. The chain combines TRBV11-3 with TRBJ2-1; 7 bases fit TRBD2. Input material: PBMCs. This TCR was sampled from a human donor in good health (CMV status not recorded). Some clones in this sample may be carry-over from other donors' samples. CDR3 bases: TGTGCCAGCAGCTCCAGATGGACTAGCTCCTACAATGAGCAGTTCTTC. Translation: CASSSRWTSSYNEQFF.